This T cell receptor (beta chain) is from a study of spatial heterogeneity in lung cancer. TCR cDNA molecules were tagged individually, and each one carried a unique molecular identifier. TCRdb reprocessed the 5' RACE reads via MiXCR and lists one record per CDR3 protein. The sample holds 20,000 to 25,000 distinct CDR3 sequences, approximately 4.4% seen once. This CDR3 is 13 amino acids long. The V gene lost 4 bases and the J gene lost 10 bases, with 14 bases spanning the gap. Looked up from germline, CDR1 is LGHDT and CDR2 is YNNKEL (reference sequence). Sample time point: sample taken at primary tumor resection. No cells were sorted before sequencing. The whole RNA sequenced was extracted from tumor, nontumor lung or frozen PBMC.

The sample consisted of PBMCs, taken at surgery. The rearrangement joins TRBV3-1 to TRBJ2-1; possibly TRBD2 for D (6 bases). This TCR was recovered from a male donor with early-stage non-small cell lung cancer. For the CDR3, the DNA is TGTGCCAGCAGCCCCCCCCGGGGGTGGGAGCAGTTCTTC. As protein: CASSPPRGWEQFF.